This entry lists 24 T cell receptor beta chains sequenced from one sample in a study of radiation and T cells in renal cell carcinoma. The repertoire was sequenced with immunoSEQ multiplex PCR; TCRdb's copy has only in-frame clones and lacks some. The table includes 60,000 to 95,000 clones, around 78% detected once. Time point meaning: blood 4 weeks post-SBRT, at nephrectomy. Treatment noted: 15 Gy SBRT to primary tumor, nephrectomy 4 weeks later. The specimen was blood, collected from a patient whose treatment included radiotherapy and nephrectomy. The receptors here all came from a woman aged 60-70 years with renal cell carcinoma.

This sequence joins TRBV19 and TRBJ1-5; TRBD1 is a possible D gene (6 bases). V lost 8 bases and J lost 1, with 18 bases in between. CDR3 length equals 16 residues. Germline CDR1 reads LNHDA; CDR2 reads SQIVND (reference sequence). The CDR3 DNA is TGTGCCAGTTCATTTTGGGGGGGCCCCAGCAATCAGCCCCAGCATTTT. Protein sequence: CASSFWGGPSNQPQHF.

The chain combines TRBV28 with TRBJ1-2; TRBD1 is a possible D gene (6 bases). The CDR3 is 14 amino acids. V lost 4 bases and J lost 2, with 11 bases in between. Per the germline V gene, CDR1 is MDHEN and CDR2 is SYDVKM. For the CDR3, the DNA is TGTGCCAGCAGTTCCCGGGACATAAACTATGGCTACACCTTC. This sequence encodes CASSSRDINYGYTF.

The chain has TRBV27 and TRBJ1-2; TRBD1 agrees at 9 bases. From germline, CDR1 is MNHEY and CDR2 SMNVEV (reference sequence). With V trimmed by 6 bases and J by 8 bases, 4 bases remained unmatched. CDR3 length: 12 amino acids. The CDR3 DNA sequence: TGTGCCAGCAGGGGACAGGGTGGGGGCTACACCTTC. Residues: CASRGQGGGYTF.

The CDR3 reads CASSLAQGQPQHF. CDR3 nucleotides: TGTGCCAGCAGCTTAGCACAGGGTCAGCCCCAGCATTTT. V and J are TRBV11-2 and TRBJ1-5; a possible D gene is TRBD1 (6 bases). The length of the CDR3 is 13 residues. V gave up 1 base and J gave up 6 bases, with 7 bases separating them. The germline gives CDR1 SGHAT, CDR2 FQNNGV.

V and J are TRBV5-6 and TRBJ2-2; D possibly corresponds to TRBD1 (6 bases). The CDR3 loop spans 13 amino acids. Germline assignment: CDR1 SGHDT and CDR2 YYEEEE. Between the trimmed V and J ends, which lost 0 bases and 6 bases, there was a span of 6 bases. Written as DNA, the CDR3 is TGTGCCAGCAGCTTGGGGGGGCCCGGGGAGCTGTTTTTT. It translates to CASSLGGPGELFF. Using reference TRBV5-6 and TRBJ2-2 for the parts outside the CDR3, the full variable domain is DAGVTQSPTHLIKTRGQQVTLRCSPKSGHDTVSWYQQALGQGPQFIFQYYEEEERQRGNFPDRFSGHQFPNYSSELNVNALLLGDSALYLCASSLGGPGELFFGEGSRLTVL.

V is TRBV6-1 and J is TRBJ1-2; D is ambiguous. Trimming pared 0 bases from V and 3 bases from J, leaving 11 bases between. CDR3 length: 15 amino acids. Germline assignment: CDR1 MNHNS and CDR2 SASEGT. CDR3 DNA: TGTGCCAGCAGTGAAGCGGACTCAGGACACTATGGCTACACCTTC. Translating gives CASSEADSGHYGYTF.

For this clone: In the same sample, other DNA sequences code for this CDR3. V gene TRBV7-2 combines with J gene TRBJ2-7; D possibly matches TRBD1 or TRBD2 (5 bases each). Trimming removed 1 base at V and 6 bases at J, with 13 bases between. This CDR3 is 14 amino acids long. The germline gives CDR1 SGHTA, CDR2 FQGNSA. The CDR3 region is CASSLGGPPGEQYF. The CDR3 DNA reads TGTGCCAGCAGCTTAGGGGGACCCCCAGGCGAGCAGTACTTC.

The sample holds a few counts of this clone. V is TRBV19 and J is TRBJ1-1; TRBD1 might be the D (6 bases). Trimming removed 4 bases at V and 8 bases at J, with 8 bases between. The CDR3 loop spans 11 amino acids. Germline values: CDR1 LNHDA, CDR2 SQIVND (reference sequence). CDR3 bases: TGTGCCAGTAGTAGGGGGGCCGAAGCTTTCTTT. This translates into CASSRGAEAFF.

This rearrangement joins TRBV7-2 to TRBJ1-1; no definite D call. Trimming cost V 8 bases and J 4 bases, with 14 bases left between them. This CDR3 spans 13 amino acids. Per the germline V gene, CDR1 is SGHTA and CDR2 is FQGNSA. DNA of the CDR3: TGTGCCAGCGTAAGCGTGGGAGGCACTGAAGCTTTCTTT. Amino acids: CASVSVGGTEAFF.

The chain is built from TRBV9 and TRBJ2-4; perhaps D is TRBD1 or TRBD2 (6 bases each). CDR3 length: 14 residues. V was clipped by 0 bases and J by 8 bases, with 12 bases between them. Per germline, CDR1 SGDLS and CDR2 YYNGEE. CDR3 bases: TGTGCCAGCAGCGTAGCGGGGGCGAGTCACATTCAGTACTTC. Its protein product is CASSVAGASHIQYF. Filled out from reference TRBV9 and TRBJ2-4, the complete variable domain reads DSGVTQTPKHLITATGQRVTLRCSPRSGDLSVYWYQQSLDQGLQFLIQYYNGEERAKGNILERFSAQQFPDLHSELNLSSLELGDSALYFCASSVAGASHIQYFGAGTRLSVL.

The CDR3 loop is CSVSVPASTDTQYF. The CDR3 DNA is TGCAGCGTTTCGGTTCCTGCTAGCACAGATACGCAGTATTTT. The gene calls are TRBV29-1 and TRBJ2-3; D is undetermined. Trimming stripped 5 bases from V and 0 bases from J, with 12 bases between. The germline V gene encodes CDR1 SQVTM and CDR2 ANQGSEA. The length of the CDR3 is 14 residues.

The chain links TRBV7-2 to TRBJ1-3; possible D gene TRBD1, 5 bases. The CDR3 has 18 residues. Germline lookup yields CDR1 SGHTA and CDR2 FQGNSA. The V end lost 1 base, the J end lost 3 bases, and 19 bases lay between the germline ends. The CDR3 protein is CASSLVPLVRGVGNTIYF. The CDR3 coding sequence is TGTGCCAGCAGCTTAGTCCCGCTGGTAAGGGGTGTTGGAAACACCATATATTTT.

This clone was detected once. The V and J genes are TRBV6-4 and TRBJ2-5, with 7 bases matching TRBD2. V dropped 0 bases and J dropped 5; count of bases not matched to a gene: 6. CDR3 length: 15 residues. Germline V gene sequence: CDR1 MRHNA, CDR2 SNTAGT. The chain's CDR3 is CASSDSNMGGETQYF. The CDR3 DNA sequence: TGTGCCAGCAGTGACTCGAATATGGGGGGGGAGACCCAGTACTTC.

V gene TRBV5-6 combines with J gene TRBJ1-1; D is possibly TRBD1 (5 bases). Germline lookup yields CDR1 SGHDT and CDR2 YYEEEE. V was trimmed by 7 bases and J by 8 bases, leaving 15 bases between them. This CDR3 comprises 12 residues. The CDR3 DNA sequence: TGTGCCAGCGCCCGGGGGGAGTCCGAAGCTTTCTTT. Amino acids: CASARGESEAFF.

The CDR3 spells CASSLGQGSQPQHF. The CDR3, as DNA: TGTGCCAGTAGCCTCGGACAGGGGAGTCAGCCCCAGCATTTT. The V and J genes are TRBV19 and TRBJ1-5; 9 bases are shared with TRBD1. V was pared by 6 bases and J by 6 bases, with 6 bases of the junction left unmatched. Germline CDR1 reads LNHDA; CDR2 reads SQIVND (reference sequence). This CDR3 region has 14 residues.

This clone was seen only once. The rearrangement joins TRBV5-6 to TRBJ1-6, with D uncertain. Germline-derived CDR1 and CDR2 are SGHDT and YYEEEE. V was trimmed by 5 bases and J by 3 bases, leaving 9 bases between them. The CDR3 has 14 amino acids. Here the CDR3 reads CASRAGDYNSPLHF. The CDR3 DNA is TGTGCCAGCAGGGCCGGGGACTATAATTCACCCCTCCACTTT.

This clone appeared a single time. CDR3: CASSRGPGLAPYEQYF. CDR3 DNA: TGTGCCAGCAGCAGGGGACCCGGACTAGCGCCATACGAGCAGTACTTC. The J gene is TRBJ2-7, the V gene TRBV21-1; no DNA check was done on the table's D call, TRBD2. TRBV21-1 is described as a pseudogene. The CDR3 is made up of 16 amino acids.

The genes are TRBV7-2 and TRBJ2-3; D may be TRBD2 (6 bases). The CDR3 extends over 15 amino acids. CDR1 and CDR2 (germline): SGHTA, FQGNSA. V was trimmed by 1 base and J by 6 bases, leaving 14 bases between them. The CDR3 loop reads CASSLVGTGLDTQYF. The CDR3, as DNA: TGTGCCAGCAGCTTAGTGGGGACTGGGCTCGATACGCAGTATTTT. The full variable domain, its missing parts supplied by reference TRBV7-2 and TRBJ2-3, is GAGVSQSPSNKVTEKGKDVELRCDPISGHTALYWYRQSLGQGLEFLIYFQGNSAPDKSGLPSDRFSAERTGGSVSTLTIQRTQQEDSAVYLCASSLVGTGLDTQYFGPGTRLTVL.

V gene TRBV7-9 combines with J gene TRBJ2-5; D remains unclear. The germline V gene has CDR1 SEHNR and CDR2 FQNEAQ (reference sequence). This CDR3 has 13 residues. V shed 4 bases and J shed 4 bases, with 10 bases lying between them. The CDR3: CASSSTLRETQYF. Written as DNA, the CDR3 is TGTGCCAGCAGCTCTACCCTAAGAGAGACCCAGTACTTC.

This clone was picked up a small number of times. The J gene is TRBJ1-5, the V gene TRBV19; 9 bases are a match to TRBD1. This CDR3 is 15 amino acids long. J was trimmed by 6 bases and V by 4 bases; bases with no gene match: 7. Germline V gene data show CDR1 as LNHDA and CDR2 as SQIVND (reference sequence). The CDR3 region is CASSSGTGIFQPQHF. CDR3 sequence (DNA): TGTGCCAGTAGTAGTGGGACAGGGATTTTTCAGCCCCAGCATTTT.

J is TRBJ2-2 and V is TRBV6-5, with D perhaps matching TRBD1 or TRBD2 (5 bases each). CDR1 MNHEY and CDR2 SVGAGI come from the germline V gene. V was cut by 7 bases and J by 5 bases, with 11 bases left in between. The CDR3 totals 13 residues. CDR3 nucleotide sequence: TGTGCCAGCAACTTCAGGGAGACCGGGGAGCTGTTTTTT. Translated, it gives CASNFRETGELFF.

The chain links TRBV4-1 to TRBJ2-3; D may be TRBD2 (5 bases). V lost 4 bases, J lost 1 base, and 12 bases lay in between. The CDR3 spans 15 residues. Per the germline V gene, CDR1 is MGHRA and CDR2 is YSYEKL. This CDR3 is CASSPGRGGTDTQYF. The CDR3 coding sequence is TGCGCCAGCAGCCCAGGCCGGGGAGGCACAGATACGCAGTATTTT.

The chain carries TRBV7-9 and TRBJ2-1; weak D call: TRBD1 (5 bases). Germline lookup yields CDR1 SEHNR and CDR2 FQNEAQ (reference sequence). The ends were cut back, 3 bases at V and 4 bases at J, with 7 bases in the middle. The CDR3 totals 13 residues. For the CDR3, the DNA is TGTGCCAGCAGCTTGGGGCCTTACAATGAGCAGTTCTTC. It is translated as CASSLGPYNEQFF.

V and J are TRBV9 and TRBJ1-1; D gene unclear. Trimming shortened V by 3 bases and J by 0 bases, and 9 bases separated the two germline ends. Germline CDR1 and CDR2: SGDLS and YYNGEE. The CDR3 extends over 14 amino acids. CDR3: CASSESFMNTEAFF. For the CDR3, the DNA is TGTGCCAGCAGCGAAAGCTTCATGAACACTGAAGCTTTCTTT. Variable domain in full (rest from reference TRBV9 and TRBJ1-1): DSGVTQTPKHLITATGQRVTLRCSPRSGDLSVYWYQQSLDQGLQFLIQYYNGEERAKGNILERFSAQQFPDLHSELNLSSLELGDSALYFCASSESFMNTEAFFGQGTRLTVV.